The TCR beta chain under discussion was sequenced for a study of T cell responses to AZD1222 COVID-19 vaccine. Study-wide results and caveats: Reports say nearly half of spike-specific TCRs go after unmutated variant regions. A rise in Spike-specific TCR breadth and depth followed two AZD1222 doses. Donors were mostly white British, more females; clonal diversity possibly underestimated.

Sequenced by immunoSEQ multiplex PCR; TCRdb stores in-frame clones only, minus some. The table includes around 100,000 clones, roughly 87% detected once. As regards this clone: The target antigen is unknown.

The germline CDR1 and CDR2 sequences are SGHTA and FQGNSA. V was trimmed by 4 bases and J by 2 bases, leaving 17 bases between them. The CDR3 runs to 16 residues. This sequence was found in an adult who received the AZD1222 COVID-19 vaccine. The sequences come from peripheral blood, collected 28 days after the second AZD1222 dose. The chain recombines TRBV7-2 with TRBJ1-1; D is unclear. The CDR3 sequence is CASSSAIGRRNTEAFF. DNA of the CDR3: TGTGCCAGCAGCTCAGCGATCGGACGGAGAAACACTGAAGCTTTCTTT.